This entry features one T cell receptor (beta chain) sequence. Distinct nucleotide sequences in the sample also encode this CDR3. This entry belongs to a study of cytomegalovirus exposure and HLA in healthy donors. Trimming took 2 bases from V and 2 from J, leaving 9 bases between them. Germline V lookup: CDR1 KGHSH, CDR2 LQKENI. This CDR3 contains 14 residues. PCR was performed using 60 Vbeta and 13 Jbeta primers. Profiling relied on immunoSEQ multiplex PCR, and the TCRdb table lists in-frame clones only, not all of them. The sample has 200,000 to 250,000 clones; 76% are singletons. This chain connects TRBV18 to TRBJ2-5; D perhaps matches TRBD2 (6 bases). Sample: PBMCs. This TCR derives from a man between 18 and 35 years old in good health and CMV-seronegative. CDR3 sequence: CASSPGRGQETQYF. CDR3 coding DNA: TGTGCCAGCTCACCAGGACGGGGGCAAGAGACCCAGTACTTC.